What follows are 27 T cell receptor beta chains derived from one specimen sequenced in a study of glioma-infiltrating T cells after dendritic cell vaccination. TCRdb's table, derived via immunoSEQ multiplex PCR, lists solely in-frame clones and lacks some. Of about 90,000 clones listed, about 84% are singletons. Material: blood, obtained before dendritic cell vaccination. These receptors all come from a human donor with glioblastoma.

This chain links TRBV6-6 with TRBJ2-7, with 9 bases that match TRBD1. J gave up 2 bases and V 6 bases, and 11 bases lay outside the gene matches. The germline V gene has CDR1 MNHNY and CDR2 SVGAGI (reference sequence). This CDR3 has 16 amino acids. The CDR3 coding sequence is TGTGCCAGCAGAGCCGGACAGGGGAAAGTTACCTACGAGCAGTACTTC. This translates into CASRAGQGKVTYEQYF.

The chain couples TRBV5-1 to TRBJ1-3, with a tentative D call TRBD1 (5 bases). There are 16 residues in the CDR3. The germline gives CDR1 SGHRS, CDR2 YFSETQ. The V and J ends lost 3 bases and 2 bases respectively, with 15 bases between them. In nucleotides, the CDR3 is TGCGCCAGCAGCTCCACGAATCGGGGGGCTGGAAACACCATATATTTT. Translation gives CASSSTNRGAGNTIYF. The full variable domain, with the rest looked up from reference TRBV5-1 and TRBJ1-3, is KAGVTQTPRYLIKTRGQQVTLSCSPISGHRSVSWYQQTPGQGLQFLFEYFSETQRNKGNFPGRFSGRQFSNSRSEMNVSTLELGDSALYLCASSSTNRGAGNTIYFGEGSWLTVV.

This clone has just one count. The chain recombines TRBV7-2 with TRBJ2-4, with 7 bases fitting TRBD2. The germline gives CDR1 SGHTA, CDR2 FQGNSA. This CDR3 region has 15 residues. Germline trimming cut 3 bases from V and 1 base from J; bases unmatched to any gene: 3. The CDR3 nucleotides are TGTGCCAGCAGCTTGTGGGAGGGGGCCAAAAACATTCAGTACTTC. Residues: CASSLWEGAKNIQYF. The full variable domain, completed using reference TRBV7-2 and TRBJ2-4, is GAGVSQSPSNKVTEKGKDVELRCDPISGHTALYWYRQSLGQGLEFLIYFQGNSAPDKSGLPSDRFSAERTGGSVSTLTIQRTQQEDSAVYLCASSLWEGAKNIQYFGAGTRLSVL.

This sequence joins TRBV5-1 and TRBJ1-1; TRBD1 aligns across 7 bases. This CDR3 has 15 amino acids. J gave up 3 bases and V 5 bases, and 10 bases lay outside the gene matches. Germline V gene sequence: CDR1 SGHRS, CDR2 YFSETQ. The CDR3 region is CASSRLDRDYTEAFF. In DNA form, the CDR3 reads TGCGCCAGCAGTCGACTCGACAGGGATTACACTGAAGCTTTCTTT. Looking up the rest from reference TRBV5-1 and TRBJ1-1 gives the full variable domain: KAGVTQTPRYLIKTRGQQVTLSCSPISGHRSVSWYQQTPGQGLQFLFEYFSETQRNKGNFPGRFSGRQFSNSRSEMNVSTLELGDSALYLCASSRLDRDYTEAFFGQGTRLTVV.

The chain links TRBV7-3 to TRBJ2-1, with 8 bases fitting TRBD2. This CDR3 region has 13 residues. Germline CDR1 reads SGHTA; CDR2 reads FQGTGA. With V trimmed by 5 bases and J by 5 bases, 2 bases remained unmatched. CDR3 sequence (DNA): TGTGCCAGCAGCCGGGGGGGAAACAATGAGCAGTTCTTC. Its translation is CASSRGGNNEQFF.

This clone has just a few counts. This chain links TRBV6-6 with TRBJ1-3, with D uncertain. The CDR3 totals 12 residues. Germline CDR1 and CDR2: MNHNY and SVGAGI (reference sequence). V dropped 6 bases and J dropped 8 bases, with 11 bases sitting between them. The CDR3 DNA sequence: TGTGCCAGCAGCACTAGACCTGACACCATATATTTT. Translating it yields CASSTRPDTIYF.

This clone has a handful of counts. The CDR3 coding sequence is TGTGCCACCAGCAGAGGCCGACTAGCGGGGGGGAACAATGAGCAGTTCTTC. Protein product: CATSRGRLAGGNNEQFF. The chain uses TRBV15 and TRBJ2-1; 14 bases align to TRBD2. CDR1 is LNHNV and CDR2 is YYDKDF in the germline V gene (reference sequence). The CDR3 runs to 17 residues. V lost 1 base, J lost 5 bases, and 4 bases stayed unmatched.

The rearrangement uses TRBV14 and TRBJ2-7, with D uncertain. The CDR3 is 12 amino acids. V shed 5 bases and J shed 4 bases, with 9 bases lying between them. The V gene's germline CDR1 is SGHDN and CDR2 FVKESK. CDR3 bases: TGTGCCAGCAGCAACGCGCCGTACGAGCAGTACTTC. As protein: CASSNAPYEQYF.

This clone was counted once. V is TRBV5-1 and J is TRBJ1-5; possible D gene TRBD1, 5 bases. Between the trimmed V and J ends, which lost 4 bases and 7 bases, there was a span of 21 bases. The CDR3 covers 16 residues. The germline V gene encodes CDR1 SGHRS and CDR2 YFSETQ. The chain's CDR3 is CASSPTGIGGEQPQHF. CDR3 nucleotide sequence: TGCGCCAGCAGCCCCACAGGTATTGGAGGGGAACAGCCCCAGCATTTT.

The J gene is TRBJ2-7, the V gene TRBV11-2, with TRBD2 matching over 7 bases. CDR3 length: 15 residues. Per germline, CDR1 SGHAT and CDR2 FQNNGV. V gave up 1 base and J gave up 5 bases; unmatched junction bases: 8. CDR3 residues: CASSLAGLVINEQYF. The CDR3 DNA reads TGTGCCAGCAGCTTAGCTGGACTAGTGATCAACGAGCAGTACTTC.

The gene calls are TRBV7-9 and TRBJ2-2; D may be TRBD1 (6 bases). The germline V and J ends were trimmed by 6 bases and 11 bases, with 16 bases remaining between them. This CDR3 spans 13 amino acids. Germline CDR1 and CDR2: SEHNR and FQNEAQ (reference sequence). Here the CDR3 DNA reads TGTGCCAGCAGTCCACAGGGATTCCCTGAGCTGTTTTTT. As protein: CASSPQGFPELFF. Using reference TRBV7-9 and TRBJ2-2 for the parts outside the CDR3, the full variable domain is DTGVSQNPRHKITKRGQNVTFRCDPISEHNRLYWYRQTLGQGPEFLTYFQNEAQLEKSRLLSDRFSAERPKGSFSTLEIQRTEQGDSAMYLCASSPQGFPELFFGEGSRLTVL.

The genes are TRBV7-2 and TRBJ2-5; perhaps TRBD2 as D (6 bases). The CDR3 has 14 residues. From germline, CDR1 is SGHTA and CDR2 FQGNSA. Trimming stripped 1 base from V and 11 bases from J, with 17 bases between. In DNA, the CDR3 is TGTGCCAGCAGCTTAGGGCGGGATTTGTATGAGCAGTACTTC. Protein product: CASSLGRDLYEQYF.

The chain combines TRBV5-4 with TRBJ1-5; possible D gene TRBD1, 5 bases. The CDR3 is 16 amino acids. Germline V gives CDR1 SGHNT, CDR2 YYREEE (reference sequence). V lost 4 bases and J lost 1, with 15 bases in between. CDR3 DNA: TGTGCCAGCAGCCTTATGGGGGGAGGAAGCAATCAGCCCCAGCATTTT. Protein product: CASSLMGGGSNQPQHF.

This clone was counted a few times. V and J are TRBV20-1 and TRBJ2-1; no clear D. Per germline, CDR1 DFQATT and CDR2 SNEGSKA (reference sequence). The germline V and J ends were trimmed by 4 bases and 4 bases, with 5 bases remaining between them. This CDR3 contains 11 residues. The chain's CDR3 is CSAILYNEQFF. In DNA form, the CDR3 reads TGCAGTGCTATTCTGTACAATGAGCAGTTCTTC.

This clone was found a few times. An end of the junction does not agree with germline; a read error may underlie this. The genes are TRBV2 and TRBJ1-1, with D tentatively TRBD1 (6 bases). The CDR3 extends over 12 amino acids. Germline V gene lookup returns CDR1 SNHLY and CDR2 FYNNEI. This chain's CDR3 is CASREGDKEAFF. The CDR3 DNA is TGTGCCAGCAGGGAAGGGGACAAGGAAGCTTTCTTT.

The chain carries TRBV5-5 and TRBJ1-2; TRBD1 is a possible D gene (6 bases). Germline V CDR1 and CDR2: SGHKS, YYEKEE (reference sequence). V shed 4 bases and J shed 8 bases, with 15 bases lying between them. The CDR3 is 13 amino acids. DNA for the CDR3: TGTGCCAGCAGCCCGTACGGGGGGCTGGGCTACACCTTC. Its protein is CASSPYGGLGYTF. The full variable domain, in which reference TRBV5-5 and TRBJ1-2 provide the parts outside the CDR3, is DAGVTQSPTHLIKTRGQQVTLRCSPISGHKSVSWYQQVLGQGPQFIFQYYEKEERGRGNFPDRFSARQFPNYSSELNVNALLLGDSALYLCASSPYGGLGYTFGSGTRLTVV.

In its sample, this clone was seen once. This chain connects TRBV9 to TRBJ1-1; D is undetermined. This CDR3 spans 14 amino acids. Trimming removed 1 base at V and 0 bases at J, with 7 bases between. Germline assignment: CDR1 SGDLS and CDR2 YYNGEE. Here the CDR3 DNA reads TGTGCCAGCAGCGTACTAGGCATGAACACTGAAGCTTTCTTT. Translating it yields CASSVLGMNTEAFF.

In DNA form, the CDR3 reads TGTGCCAGCAGCTCCCAGCAGGGCCCCACTGAAGCTTTCTTT. Amino acid sequence: CASSSQQGPTEAFF. This chain uses TRBV7-2 with TRBJ1-1, with D tentatively TRBD1 (5 bases). Looked up from germline, CDR1 is SGHTA and CDR2 is FQGNSA. This CDR3 is 14 amino acids long. V was trimmed by 4 bases and J by 4 bases, leaving 13 bases between them.

The chain is built from TRBV4-1 and TRBJ2-7; a weak D match, TRBD1 (6 bases). Germline V gives CDR1 MGHRA, CDR2 YSYEKL. Trimming shortened V by 0 bases and J by 2 bases, and 8 bases separated the two germline ends. This CDR3 region has 14 residues. The CDR3 sequence: CASSQDQGPYEQYF. CDR3 in DNA: TGCGCCAGCAGCCAAGATCAGGGGCCCTACGAGCAGTACTTC.

CDR3 sequence (DNA): TGTGCCAGCAGCTCCAGCAGGGTCACAGATACGCAGTATTTT. Translating it yields CASSSSRVTDTQYF. The chain couples TRBV7-3 to TRBJ2-3; possibly TRBD1 for D (5 bases). The CDR3 runs 14 residues. CDR1 is SGHTA, CDR2 FQGTGA, per germline. Trimming removed 4 bases at V and 2 bases at J, with 10 bases between.

The chain couples TRBV6-1 to TRBJ1-1; D gene ambiguous. The ends were cut back, 7 bases at V and 1 base at J, with 10 bases in the middle. Germline lookup yields CDR1 MNHNS and CDR2 SASEGT. CDR3 size: 13 residues. The CDR3 region is CASTGRGNTEAFF. The CDR3 coding sequence is TGTGCCAGCACGGGGAGAGGGAACACTGAAGCTTTCTTT.

The V and J genes are TRBV27 and TRBJ2-5; 7 nucleotides line up with TRBD1. The DNA end is a closer match to TRBJ2-7, so the J assignment may be wrong. The CDR3 runs 15 residues. Germline lookup yields CDR1 MNHEY and CDR2 SMNVEV (reference sequence). CDR3 region: CASSRTGVVSYEQYF. The CDR3 DNA reads TGTGCCAGCAGCCGTACAGGGGTGGTATCCTACGAGCAGTACTTC.

The genes are TRBV6-5 and TRBJ1-3, with D maybe TRBD1 (6 bases). The germline CDR1 and CDR2 sequences are MNHEY and SVGAGI. The CDR3 length is 15 residues. V lost 6 bases, J lost 4 bases, and 16 bases lay in between. The CDR3 is CASSRAGAVGNTIYF. CDR3 nucleotides: TGTGCCAGCAGCAGAGCGGGGGCGGTGGGAAACACCATATATTTT.

The chain employs TRBV7-9 and TRBJ1-5; no definite D call. Germline CDR1 SEHNR, CDR2 FQNEAQ (reference sequence). Trimming removed 3 bases from V and 9 bases from J, with 15 bases in between. The CDR3 is 14 amino acids. The DNA of the CDR3 is TGTGCCAGCAGCTTCGCCCGGGATGGCGGGCCCCAGCATTTT. Its translation is CASSFARDGGPQHF.

The chain couples TRBV5-6 to TRBJ1-5; 9 positions agree with TRBD1. V was clipped by 5 bases and J by 9 bases; unmatched bases: 9. Looked up from germline, CDR1 is SGHDT and CDR2 is YYEEEE. This CDR3 spans 14 amino acids. CDR3 in amino acids: CASSSGTGIRPQHF. DNA for the CDR3: TGTGCCAGCAGTTCCGGGACAGGGATTAGGCCCCAGCATTTT.

This chain links TRBV30 with TRBJ2-7, with TRBD2 identical over 7 bases. Germline CDR1 and CDR2: GTSNPN and SVGIG (reference sequence). V was clipped by 2 bases and J by 3 bases; unmatched bases: 10. The CDR3 is 15 residues long. The DNA for the CDR3 is TGTGCCTGGAGTAGGGGAGGGTCTTCCAACTACGAGCAGTACTTC. This translates into CAWSRGGSSNYEQYF.

This clone was seen just once. The rearrangement links TRBV7-6 to TRBJ2-2, with D perhaps matching TRBD1 (5 bases). Germline V gives CDR1 SGHVS, CDR2 FNYEAQ. V dropped 1 base and J dropped 5 bases, with 11 bases sitting between them. This CDR3 has 15 residues. CDR3 in DNA: TGTGCCAGCAGCTTAGGGGCAGGGTCGACCGGGGAGCTGTTTTTT. This translates into CASSLGAGSTGELFF. The full variable domain, in which reference TRBV7-6 and TRBJ2-2 provide the parts outside the CDR3, is GAGVSQSPRYKVTKRGQDVALRCDPISGHVSLYWYRQALGQGPEFLTYFNYEAQQDKSGLPNDRFSAERPEGSISTLTIQRTEQRDSAMYRCASSLGAGSTGELFFGEGSRLTVL.